The sequence of this T cell receptor beta chain was determined in a study of blood T cell repertoires in COVID-19 (TCRdb year 2020). Background for the entire study: Collaborator samples came from the United States, Italy and Spain and covered acute and convalescent phases of COVID-19. Where available, HLA class I and class II types were taken from metadata supplied by the sample provider and were not determined by assay-based typing. The prospective study material was composed of cDNA or gDNA derived from T cells, B-cell-depleted T cells, or PBMCs. Deeply sampled blood TCRbeta repertoires from subjects exposed to, actively infected with, or recovered from COVID-19 were included in the dataset. Samples were obtained from the ongoing ImmuneRACE study (first 160 participants) and from over 1,000 subjects provided by 6 global collaborators. Sample metadata almost always included a de-identified subject ID, COVID-19 status, age in years and sex. The repertoires were released in a freely available public database meant as a resource for research on the immune response to SARS-CoV-2. Summary of the overall study and its limitations: Clinical and demographic metadata were provided uncurated, with the amount varying by source and participant.

Turning to this clone: Its antigen specificity is not known. Base qualities are not recorded, but no much larger clone differs from it by a single base.

Participants in the prospective study were aged about 18 to 95 years, lived in approximately 26 United States geographic areas, and enrolled through a virtual design. Cohort assignment in the prospective study relied on participant-reported clinical history from a screening survey and a study questionnaire. Exposed participants were defined as having been in contact with someone with a PCR-confirmed or clinician-diagnosed COVID-19 case within 2 weeks of study entry. Mobile phlebotomists in the prospective study collected whole blood, serum and a nasopharyngeal or oropharyngeal swab from every participant. Additional blood draws and questionnaires over an approximately 2-month period could optionally be provided by prospective study participants. Before DNA extraction, prospective study blood samples were shipped either frozen or at room temperature. TCRbeta CDR3 regions were amplified from genomic DNA by means of the immunoSEQ Assay, a bias-controlled multiplex PCR. The source study handled its data this way. Nucleated cell counts per sample were estimated from amplification of reference gene primers within the assay. To quantify the absolute abundance of each unique TCRbeta CDR3 rearrangement, sequence reads were collapsed and filtered. Productive Simpson clonality was computed per sample as the square root of Simpson's diversity index over productive rearrangements. TCRdb's version of the immuneACCESS table is confined to in-frame rearrangements and falls short of the full clone set. An unresolved V gene accounts for under half of the shortfall where checked; the remainder is of unknown origin. V and J calls and clone size are copied from that table; D and trimming were computed from the DNA. Within this sample are 220,000 or so clones, with nearly 90% of them counted one time only. The top ten hold approximately 15% of the sample.

The germline V gene specifies MNHNS as CDR1 and SASEGT as CDR2. Germline trimming amounts to 2 bases on V and 4 bases on J, with 2 as the count of junction bases outside the gene matches. The CDR3 goes from the cysteine to the phenylalanine over 15 residues. The retained sequence is limited to the CDR3, 45 bases, with the frame set at the first base. The sequence came from a man aged 30 to 45 who had been exposed to COVID-19. The chain was built from TRBV6-1 and TRBJ2-3; the central 11 bases match TRBD2. Material for sequencing was PBMCs or T cells enriched from blood (not recorded which). The CDR3 amino acid sequence is: CASSEFSGGADTQYF. At the DNA level, the sequence is TGTGCCAGCAGTGAATTTAGCGGGGGGGCAGATACGCAGTATTTT.